This TCR beta chain was sequenced during a study of CXCR4 blockade with PD-1 therapy in pancreatic cancer (dated 2019 in TCRdb). In the study overall: Multiplex immunohistochemistry and TCRbeta immunosequencing of resected pancreatic ductal adenocarcinoma were combined in the study with ex vivo slice culture in which PD-1 and CXCR4 blockade were tested. To assess intratumoral heterogeneity, two geographically distinct regions from each of roughly six tumors were TCR-sequenced.

The archived tumor blocks were obtained from patients to whom no neoadjuvant therapy had been administered before resection. In the preserved-tissue arm, the study used around 33 surgical resection samples taken from 25 or so pancreatic ductal adenocarcinoma patients who had not previously been treated. For the resection arm, DNA was extracted from ten 5-micron curls of FFPE tumor adjacent to the multiplex immunohistochemistry slide. Using the immunoSEQ Assay at Adaptive Biotechnologies, the researchers immunosequenced TCRbeta CDR3 regions from the extracted DNA. The authors' analysis ran thus. To quantify the absolute abundance of each unique TCRbeta CDR3, sequences were collapsed and filtered. Clonality was calculated as 1 minus Pielou's evenness, with only productive in-frame rearrangements included in the computation. Regional overlap tracked the top 100 nucleotide rearrangements across paired samples, with Morisita index comparing paired versus unrelated samples. The immunoSEQ Rearrangement Details tool was used to assess convergence of nucleotide rearrangements onto identical amino acid sequences. Held by TCRdb, this immuneACCESS table contains in-frame sequences only and omits some clones. Under half of the omission traces to an unresolved V gene where checked; the cause of the rest is unknown. The V and J calls and clone size come from that table; D and trimming were worked out from the DNA. For this sample there are roughly 15,000 clones; approximately 68% appear just once. The top ten hold under 7.5% of the sample.

Note on this clone: What this receptor recognizes is not known. Base-call qualities are not available, and no considerably larger clone is one nucleotide away.

The germline V gene provides CDR1 MDHEN and CDR2 SYDVKM. The CDR3 spans 12 residues, from the cysteine through the phenylalanine. Only the CDR3 region is kept as DNA, spanning 36 bases read in frame from base 1. The junction carries 9 bases between V and J, which are trimmed by 0 bases and 9 bases respectively. The paper's findings and limits, for the study overall: A strong correlation was found between the frequency of an amino acid clone and the number of distinct nucleotide rearrangements encoding that clone, which suggests convergent selection driven by common tumor antigens. Because only TCRbeta chains were sequenced, true antigen-specificity overlap among convergent dominant clones remained unconfirmed while awaiting paired alpha-beta single-cell sequencing. Clonal expansion was observed in tumors, with a mean productive clonality of approximately 0.13 compared with more than 0.045 in healthy blood, but no correlation between clonality and survival was found.

The TCR originated in a human donor with pancreatic ductal adenocarcinoma. The sample comprised tumor tissue. The chain was built from TRBV28 and TRBJ2-7, with an unclear D gene assignment. The DNA sequence follows: TGTGCCAGCAGTTTATGGACCGCTTTGCAGTACTTC. It translates to CASSLWTALQYF.